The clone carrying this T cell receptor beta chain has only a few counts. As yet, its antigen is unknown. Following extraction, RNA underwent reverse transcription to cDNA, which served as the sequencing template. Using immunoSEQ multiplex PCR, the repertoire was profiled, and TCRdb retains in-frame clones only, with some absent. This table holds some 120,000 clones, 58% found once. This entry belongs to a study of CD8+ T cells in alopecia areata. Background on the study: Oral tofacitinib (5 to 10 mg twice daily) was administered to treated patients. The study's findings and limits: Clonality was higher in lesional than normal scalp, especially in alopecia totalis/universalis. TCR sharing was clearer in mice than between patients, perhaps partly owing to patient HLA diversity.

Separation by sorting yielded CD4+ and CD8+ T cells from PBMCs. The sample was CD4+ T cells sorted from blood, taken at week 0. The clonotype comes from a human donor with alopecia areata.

Here the CDR3 DNA reads TGTGCCAGCAGCAAGGGACAGGGAAGCACAGATACGCAGTATTTT. Translated: CASSKGQGSTDTQYF. The rearrangement joins TRBV7-9 to TRBJ2-3; 9 bases are shared with TRBD1. The germline gives CDR1 SEHNR, CDR2 FQNEAQ (reference sequence). The CDR3 covers 15 residues. V was clipped by 5 bases and J by 0 bases; unmatched bases: 3. The entire variable domain, with the rest obtained from reference TRBV7-9 and TRBJ2-3, is as follows: DTGVSQNPRHKITKRGQNVTFRCDPISEHNRLYWYRQTLGQGPEFLTYFQNEAQLEKSRLLSDRFSAERPKGSFSTLEIQRTEQGDSAMYLCASSKGQGSTDTQYFGPGTRLTVL.